Only a few counts were recorded for the clone carrying this T cell receptor (beta chain). As part of library construction, unique molecular identifiers were attached to individual cDNA molecules. From the 5' RACE reads, TCRdb called clonotypes with MiXCR, one entry per CDR3 protein. The sample has tens of thousands of distinct CDR3 sequences; roughly a tenth are singletons. The data belong to a study of early T cells in non-severe SARS-CoV-2 infection. This CDR3 comprises 15 residues. Germline V gene data show CDR1 as SGHDN and CDR2 as FVKESK. Trimming cost V 3 bases and J 0 bases, with 10 bases left between them.

Sequenced input: whole blood. The receptor's source is an adult who was a healthcare worker with PCR-confirmed SARS-CoV-2 infection or an uninfected control (not recorded which). V usage is TRBV14 and J usage is TRBJ2-3; no clear D. As DNA, the CDR3 is TGTGCCAGCAGCCACGGAGTTTCGAGCACAGATACGCAGTATTTT. It specifies CASSHGVSSTDTQYF.